This entry lists 4 T cell receptor beta chains sequenced from one sample in a study of cytomegalovirus exposure and HLA in healthy donors. Primers: 60 Vbeta forward and 13 Jbeta reverse. This table comes from immunoSEQ multiplex PCR, and its TCRdb copy is limited to in-frame clones, with some not included. This table holds about 100,000 clones, around 72% found once. The sequenced material came from PBMCs. The receptors shown here come from a male donor in good health and CMV-seropositive.

The V and J genes are TRBV7-3 and TRBJ2-3; 11 nucleotides agree with TRBD2. The CDR3 sequence is 15 residues long. Germline assignment: CDR1 SGHTA and CDR2 FQGTGA. V was pared by 5 bases and J by 4 bases, with 5 bases of the junction left unmatched. CDR3 loop: CASSTLAGGADTQYF. Here the CDR3 DNA reads TGTGCCAGCAGCACGCTAGCGGGGGGCGCAGATACGCAGTATTTT.

The rearrangement joins TRBV2 to TRBJ2-2, with D possibly matching TRBD2 (5 bases). The CDR3 runs 14 residues. Germline CDR1 is SNHLY and CDR2 is FYNNEI. V dropped 11 bases and J dropped 1 base, with 14 bases sitting between them. In nucleotides, the CDR3 is TGTGCCGGCGCTCCTAGCAGGAACACCGGGGAGCTGTTTTTT. It is translated as CAGAPSRNTGELFF. Full variable domain (rest looked up from reference TRBV2 and TRBJ2-2): EPEVTQTPSHQVTQMGQEVILRCVPISNHLYFYWYRQILGQKVEFLVSFYNNEISEKSEIFDDQFSVERPDGSNFTLKIRSTKLEDSAMYFCAGAPSRNTGELFFGEGSRLTVL.

The chain links TRBV12-5 to TRBJ1-6; D is ambiguous. V was cut by 1 base and J by 3 bases, with 4 bases left in between. From germline, CDR1 is LGHNT and CDR2 FRNRAP. This CDR3 comprises 14 residues. CDR3 nucleotide sequence: TGTGCTAGTGGTTTGGACAGCTATAATTCACCCCTCCACTTT. Residues: CASGLDSYNSPLHF. The whole variable domain, remainder taken from reference TRBV12-5 and TRBJ1-6, is DARVTQTPRHKVTEMGQEVTMRCQPILGHNTVFWYRQTMMQGLELLAYFRNRAPLDDSGMPKDRFSAEMPDATLATLKIQPSEPRDSAVYFCASGLDSYNSPLHFGNGTRLTVT.

This clone was counted only a few times. The V call is TRBV10-3, the J call TRBJ1-1, with 8 bases matching TRBD1. V was clipped by 9 bases and J by 4 bases; unmatched bases: 1. The CDR3 is 11 residues long. Per germline, CDR1 ENHRY and CDR2 SYGVKD. Here the CDR3 DNA reads TGTGCCATTACAGGGGGCACTGAAGCTTTCTTT. This translates into CAITGGTEAFF.